The clone carrying this TCR beta chain has a handful of counts. Its antigen is not identified. This entry is derived from a study of T-cell memory formation after mild COVID-19. The wider study: The study found TCR clusters largely donor specific.

The CDR3 contains 14 residues. The trim removed 6 bases at V and 2 bases at J, leaving 3 bases unmatched. Looked up from germline, CDR1 is SEHNR and CDR2 is FQNEAQ (reference sequence). Findings and limits, study-wide: Contracting CD4+ clones were located mainly in CM and EM, and CD8+ clones in EMRA. Clones contracting day 15 to 85 were balanced CD4/CD8; later expanders leaned CD4+.

Each CDR3 protein gets one entry after TCRdb re-called the 5' RACE reads with MiXCR. The repertoire holds over 450,000 distinct CDR3 sequences, roughly 20% seen once, with around an eighth in the top ten. The sequenced sample was PBMCs or a T cell subset sorted from them (not recorded which). The receptor was derived from an adult woman who had mild COVID-19 (a few samples of this study predate the infection). Cell type and time point are not known. The chain joins TRBV7-9 to TRBJ2-2, with TRBD2 matching over 7 bases. In DNA, the CDR3 is TGTGCCAGCAGTGAGCGGGACAACACCGGGGAGCTGTTTTTT. This codes for CASSERDNTGELFF.